The next 29 T cell receptor beta chains were all read from a single sample in a study of shared clonotypes between healthy human individuals. Data came from immunoSEQ multiplex PCR; TCRdb stores just in-frame clones and leaves some out. The profile shows about 2.1 million clones, 85% to 95% of them singletons. The naive CD8 population came from CD45RO-negative cells selected for CCR7, without terminally differentiated effector memory CD45RA+ cells. Sample: naive CD8+ T cells from PBMCs. These receptors came from a man in his late teens or twenties in good health. Some clones in this sample may be carry-over from other donors' samples.

The chain employs TRBV29-1 and TRBJ2-2; D gene uncertain. Per germline, CDR1 SQVTM and CDR2 ANQGSEA. CDR3 size: 15 residues. V was pared by 7 bases and J by 6 bases, with 21 bases between. CDR3 nucleotides: TGCAGCGCCGGGTCTGGGGAAGGCTTAGCCGGGGAGCTGTTTTTT. Protein sequence: CSAGSGEGLAGELFF.

CDR3 sequence (DNA): TGTGCCAGCAGTCCCGACGAGAGACCAGATACGCAGTATTTT. This codes for CASSPDERPDTQYF. The chain carries TRBV27 and TRBJ2-3; D gene uncertain. The CDR3 extends over 14 amino acids. Germline V CDR1 and CDR2: MNHEY, SMNVEV (reference sequence). V shed 5 bases and J shed 4 bases, with 13 bases lying between them.

The chain carries TRBV6-1 and TRBJ2-7; TRBD1 matches 9 bases. V dropped 6 bases and J dropped 5; count of bases not matched to a gene: 11. The CDR3 is made up of 15 amino acids. Germline V gives CDR1 MNHNS, CDR2 SASEGT. In nucleotides, the CDR3 is TGTGCCAGCAGCCCCGGGACAGGGCGTCCTCACGAGCAGTACTTC. It encodes CASSPGTGRPHEQYF.

The chain uses TRBV6-5 and TRBJ2-1; 7 bases fit TRBD2. The CDR3 is 15 amino acids. V lost 9 bases to trimming and J lost 4 bases; unmatched junction nucleotides: 12. Germline lookup yields CDR1 MNHEY and CDR2 SVGAGI. The CDR3 DNA follows: TGTGCCAGTGAACCGCGGGAGCCGGGTTACAATGAGCAGTTCTTC. Translation gives CASEPREPGYNEQFF.

This clone occurred a few times. This sequence joins TRBV5-4 and TRBJ1-2, with 8 bases matching TRBD1. Losses at the gene ends were 4 bases for V and 4 bases for J; bases not matched to a gene: 9. Per germline, CDR1 SGHNT and CDR2 YYREEE (reference sequence). The CDR3 is 15 residues long. The CDR3 protein is CASSHIRQGAYGYTF. The CDR3 bases are TGTGCCAGCAGCCACATACGCCAGGGGGCCTATGGCTACACCTTC.

The chain joins TRBV7-9 to TRBJ1-2, with D possibly matching TRBD1 (5 bases). Germline V gene lookup returns CDR1 SEHNR and CDR2 FQNEAQ (reference sequence). Trimming stripped 6 bases from V and 2 bases from J, with 16 bases between. CDR3 length: 15 amino acids. CDR3 sequence: CASSHVGPTNYGYTF. Written as DNA, the CDR3 is TGTGCCAGCAGTCACGTGGGACCTACCAACTATGGCTACACCTTC.

This clone was detected once. The chain joins TRBV5-1 to TRBJ1-1, with D perhaps TRBD1 (6 bases). The V gene lost 4 bases and the J gene lost 8 bases, with 24 bases spanning the gap. The CDR3 has 16 amino acids. Germline CDR1 reads SGHRS; CDR2 reads YFSETQ. For the CDR3, the DNA is TGCGCCAGCAGCCCCGGACGGGGGCGTTCGTCCCCAGAAGCTTTCTTT. Translated: CASSPGRGRSSPEAFF.

The chain uses TRBV11-2 and TRBJ2-7; TRBD1 aligns across 11 bases. The J segment lost 5 bases and the V segment lost 5 bases, leaving 8 bases of the junction unmatched. Germline values: CDR1 SGHAT, CDR2 FQNNGV. The CDR3 is 15 amino acids. CDR3 region: CASSAIPGQGDEQYF. CDR3 in DNA: TGTGCCAGCAGCGCAATTCCGGGACAGGGGGACGAGCAGTACTTC. The full variable domain, rest sourced from reference TRBV11-2 and TRBJ2-7, is EAGVAQSPRYKIIEKRQSVAFWCNPISGHATLYWYQQILGQGPKLLIQFQNNGVVDDSQLPKDRFSAERLKGVDSTLKIQPAKLEDSAVYLCASSAIPGQGDEQYFGPGTRLTVT.

The chain has TRBV5-4 and TRBJ2-1; tentatively, D is TRBD2 (6 bases). This CDR3 is built from 15 residues. V dropped 7 bases and J dropped 2 bases, with 16 bases sitting between them. Germline V CDR1 and CDR2: SGHNT, YYREEE (reference sequence). CDR3 bases: TGTGCCAGCTGGGCCGGGACTTCTACCTACAATGAGCAGTTCTTC. It specifies CASWAGTSTYNEQFF.

CDR3 protein: CASSLGGEEETQYF. The CDR3 DNA reads as TGTGCCAGCAGTTTAGGGGGAGAGGAAGAGACCCAGTACTTC. The V gene is TRBV27, the J gene TRBJ2-5; D tentatively fits TRBD1 or TRBD2 (5 bases each). The CDR3 has 14 amino acids. Germline assignment: CDR1 MNHEY and CDR2 SMNVEV (reference sequence). Trimming pared 2 bases from V and 3 bases from J, leaving 10 bases between.

The genes are TRBV15 and TRBJ2-2, with TRBD2 matching over 7 bases. V dropped 3 bases and J dropped 4; count of bases not matched to a gene: 5. CDR1 and CDR2 (germline): LNHNV, YYDKDF (reference sequence). The CDR3 consists of 15 residues. The CDR3 protein is CATSRTSPGTGELFF. The CDR3 DNA is TGTGCCACCAGCAGGACTAGCCCCGGCACCGGGGAGCTGTTTTTT.

There are a few counts of this clone. The gene calls are TRBV9 and TRBJ1-2; D is unclear. V gave up 3 bases and J gave up 3 bases, with 12 bases separating them. The CDR3 spans 14 residues. The germline CDR1 and CDR2 sequences are SGDLS and YYNGEE. CDR3 protein: CASSGDTNYYGYTF. DNA of the CDR3: TGTGCCAGCAGCGGCGACACAAACTACTATGGCTACACCTTC.

In DNA form, the CDR3 reads TGTGCCACCAGCCCGGGACACTACAATGAGCAGTTCTTC. This translates into CATSPGHYNEQFF. This chain links TRBV15 with TRBJ2-1, with D possibly being TRBD1 (6 bases). Trimming cost V 5 bases and J 3 bases, with 8 bases left between them. CDR3 length: 13 amino acids. Germline CDR1 is LNHNV and CDR2 is YYDKDF (reference sequence).

The rearrangement links TRBV11-2 to TRBJ1-2; D gene ambiguous. The V and J ends lost 5 bases and 4 bases respectively, with 17 bases between them. This CDR3 contains 15 residues. CDR1 and CDR2 from the germline V gene are SGHAT and FQNNGV. The CDR3 DNA reads as TGTGCCAGCAGCCAAAGGCAACCCCCGAGCTATGGCTACACCTTC. It codes for CASSQRQPPSYGYTF.

A single count supports this clone. One base away lies a much larger clone, so this may be a sequencing read error. Other DNA sequences within the sample encode an identical CDR3. V is TRBV9 and J is TRBJ1-1; the D gene is possibly TRBD1 (5 bases). The V and J ends lost 2 bases and 1 base respectively, with 6 bases between them. This CDR3 has 13 residues. Germline V lookup: CDR1 SGDLS, CDR2 YYNGEE. This CDR3 is CASSVGANTEAFF. CDR3 nucleotides: TGTGCCAGCAGCGTTGGGGCGAACACTGAAGCTTTCTTT.

V is TRBV5-6 and J is TRBJ2-1, with 9 bases identical to TRBD2. Germline assignment: CDR1 SGHDT and CDR2 YYEEEE. Trimming cost V 0 bases and J 8 bases; bases outside gene matches: 6. The CDR3 sequence is 15 residues long. CDR3 region: CASSLGSGRAYEQFF. The CDR3 DNA follows: TGTGCCAGCAGCTTGGGTAGCGGGAGAGCCTATGAGCAGTTCTTC. Full variable domain (missing parts from reference TRBV5-6 and TRBJ2-1): DAGVTQSPTHLIKTRGQQVTLRCSPKSGHDTVSWYQQALGQGPQFIFQYYEEEERQRGNFPDRFSGHQFPNYSSELNVNALLLGDSALYLCASSLGSGRAYEQFFGPGTRLTVL.

As DNA, the CDR3 is TGTGCCAGCAGACGGGACCCGTCCCGCAATCAGCCCCAGCATTTT. This encodes CASRRDPSRNQPQHF. The genes are TRBV28 and TRBJ1-5, with D possibly being TRBD1 (5 bases). CDR3 length: 15 residues. Trimming removed 6 bases from V and 2 bases from J, with 14 bases in between. The germline CDR1 and CDR2 sequences are MDHEN and SYDVKM.

For the CDR3, the DNA is TGCGCCAGCAGCCAAGATTTTATTGACTCTGGGGCCAACGTCCTGACTTTC. Its translation: CASSQDFIDSGANVLTF. V is TRBV4-3 and J is TRBJ2-6; D gene ambiguous. The length of the CDR3 is 17 residues. The ends were cut back, 0 bases at V and 0 bases at J, with 9 bases in the middle. Germline V lookup: CDR1 LGHNA, CDR2 YSLEER.

The sample holds one count of this clone. V is TRBV7-7 and J is TRBJ2-3; 13 bases map to TRBD2. CDR3 size: 16 residues. Germline CDR1 and CDR2: SSHAT and FNYEAQ (reference sequence). V dropped 5 bases and J dropped 2; count of bases not matched to a gene: 4. The CDR3 nucleotides are TGTGCCAGCAGCCCAACTAGCGGGAGGGCCACAGATACGCAGTATTTT. It specifies CASSPTSGRATDTQYF.

A word on this clone: Other DNA sequences in the sample encode the same CDR3. The chain is built from TRBV28 and TRBJ2-7; no clear D gene. Trimming cost V 2 bases and J 2 bases, with 7 bases left between them. This CDR3 has 13 residues. Germline loops: CDR1 MDHEN, CDR2 SYDVKM. The CDR3 DNA sequence: TGTGCCAGCAGTTTAGAGGAGACCTACGAGCAGTACTTC. Residues: CASSLEETYEQYF.

The V gene is TRBV5-1, the J gene TRBJ2-7, with TRBD1 matching over 8 bases. The V segment lost 5 bases and the J segment 5 bases; nucleotides outside the gene matches: 6. CDR1 and CDR2 from the germline V gene are SGHRS and YFSETQ. The CDR3 loop spans 13 amino acids. The CDR3 sequence is CASSRDRFDEQYF. In nucleotides, the CDR3 is TGCGCCAGCAGTCGGGACAGGTTTGACGAGCAGTACTTC.

The chain has TRBV10-1 and TRBJ2-5; D tentatively fits TRBD1 or TRBD2 (5 bases each). This CDR3 comprises 15 residues. CDR1 and CDR2 (germline): WNHNN, SYGVQD (reference sequence). Trimming took off 0 bases at V and 3 bases at J, with 11 bases between the two ends. The CDR3 protein is CASSESGRDEETQYF. In nucleotides, the CDR3 is TGCGCCAGCAGTGAGTCGGGCAGGGACGAAGAGACCCAGTACTTC.

The chain recombines TRBV6-1 with TRBJ2-1, with a tentative D call TRBD2 (5 bases). The CDR3 covers 15 residues. The germline V and J ends were trimmed by 2 bases and 8 bases, with 16 bases remaining between them. Germline V gene data show CDR1 as MNHNS and CDR2 as SASEGT. The CDR3: CASSERSPEEDEQFF. The DNA of the CDR3 is TGTGCCAGCAGTGAACGGTCGCCTGAGGAGGATGAGCAGTTCTTC.

The chain recombines TRBV9 with TRBJ2-3, with no clear D. V was pared by 3 bases and J by 6 bases, with 11 bases between. The CDR3 length is 13 residues. In germline, CDR1 is SGDLS, CDR2 YYNGEE. For the CDR3, the DNA is TGTGCCAGCAGCGCCCGGGCGGAGGATACGCAGTATTTT. Translated: CASSARAEDTQYF.

The V call is TRBV11-2, the J call TRBJ2-1, with D tentatively TRBD2 (6 bases). The CDR3 is 15 amino acids. CDR1 and CDR2 from the germline V gene are SGHAT and FQNNGV. Trimming stripped 4 bases from V and 3 bases from J, with 13 bases between. CDR3 DNA sequence: TGTGCCAGCAGCTACCCAGCGGGTAACTACAATGAGCAGTTCTTC. The encoded protein is CASSYPAGNYNEQFF.

In its sample, this clone was seen once. V gene TRBV2 combines with J gene TRBJ2-7; 11 positions agree with TRBD1. The germline CDR1 and CDR2 sequences are SNHLY and FYNNEI. The CDR3 has 14 amino acids. Germline trimming cut 8 bases from V and 6 bases from J; bases unmatched to any gene: 9. The chain's CDR3 is CASAGQGAAGEQYF. CDR3 DNA sequence: TGTGCCAGCGCAGGACAGGGGGCGGCAGGCGAGCAGTACTTC.

This chain uses TRBV13 with TRBJ2-7; 9 bases are shared with TRBD2. From germline, CDR1 is PRHDT and CDR2 FYEKMQ (reference sequence). The CDR3 is 13 amino acids. The V segment lost 5 bases and the J segment 4 bases; nucleotides outside the gene matches: 3. The CDR3: CASSGLAGYEQYF. CDR3 in DNA: TGTGCCAGCAGCGGGCTAGCGGGGTACGAGCAGTACTTC.

Worth noting for this clone: Other nucleotide sequences from this sample produce the same CDR3. This rearrangement joins TRBV5-1 to TRBJ2-7; perhaps D is TRBD1 or TRBD2 (5 bases each). In germline, CDR1 is SGHRS, CDR2 YFSETQ. The V end lost 3 bases, the J end lost 0 bases, and 10 bases lay between the germline ends. The CDR3 is 14 amino acids. CDR3 nucleotides: TGCGCCAGCAGCTGGGACCGGGGCTCCTACGAGCAGTACTTC. Translating it yields CASSWDRGSYEQYF.

The rearrangement links TRBV5-6 to TRBJ2-7; 7 nucleotides agree with TRBD1. The junction had 3 bases not matched to a gene; V was cut back by 4 bases and J by 2 bases. CDR3 length: 13 residues. Germline CDR1 and CDR2: SGHDT and YYEEEE. DNA for the CDR3: TGTGCCAGCAGCGGGACAGTTCCCTACGAGCAGTACTTC. Translation gives CASSGTVPYEQYF.